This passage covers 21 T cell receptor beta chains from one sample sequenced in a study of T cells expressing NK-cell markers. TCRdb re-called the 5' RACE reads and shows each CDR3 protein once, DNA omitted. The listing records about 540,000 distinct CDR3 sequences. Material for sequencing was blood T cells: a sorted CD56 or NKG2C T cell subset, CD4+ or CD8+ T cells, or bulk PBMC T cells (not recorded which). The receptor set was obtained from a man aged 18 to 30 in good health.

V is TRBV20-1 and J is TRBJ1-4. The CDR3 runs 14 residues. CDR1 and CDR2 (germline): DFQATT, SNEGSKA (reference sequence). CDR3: CSATLRATNEKLFF.

This chain's CDR3 is CASQRGGLAPQFF. The V and J genes are TRBV7-2 and TRBJ2-1; the TRBD2 assignment by TCRdb is unverifiable without DNA. This CDR3 spans 13 amino acids. The germline V gene encodes CDR1 SGHTA and CDR2 FQGNSA.

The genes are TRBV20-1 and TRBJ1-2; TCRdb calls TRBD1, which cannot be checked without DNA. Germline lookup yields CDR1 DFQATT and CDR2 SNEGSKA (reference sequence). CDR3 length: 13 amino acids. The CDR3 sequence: CSARDRSGPGYTF.

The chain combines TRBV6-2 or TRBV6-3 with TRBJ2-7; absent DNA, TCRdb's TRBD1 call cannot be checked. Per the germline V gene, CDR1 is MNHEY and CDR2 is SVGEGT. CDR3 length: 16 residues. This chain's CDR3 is CASSYPGQEISYEQYF.

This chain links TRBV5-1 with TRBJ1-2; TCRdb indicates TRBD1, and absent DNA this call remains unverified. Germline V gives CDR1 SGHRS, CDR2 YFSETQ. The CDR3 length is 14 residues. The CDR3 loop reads CASSGTVPPGGYTF.

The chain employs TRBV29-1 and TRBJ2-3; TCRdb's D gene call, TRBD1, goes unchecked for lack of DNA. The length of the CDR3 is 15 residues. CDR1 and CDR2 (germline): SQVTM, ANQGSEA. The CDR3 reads CSGAYGQASTDTQYF.

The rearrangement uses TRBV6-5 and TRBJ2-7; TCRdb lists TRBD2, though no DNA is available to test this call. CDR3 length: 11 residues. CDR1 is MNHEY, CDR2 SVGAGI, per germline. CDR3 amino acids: CASRRSGEQYF.

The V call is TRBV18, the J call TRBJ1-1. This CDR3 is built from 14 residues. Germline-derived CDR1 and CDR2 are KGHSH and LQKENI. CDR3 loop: CASSPSTANTEAFF.

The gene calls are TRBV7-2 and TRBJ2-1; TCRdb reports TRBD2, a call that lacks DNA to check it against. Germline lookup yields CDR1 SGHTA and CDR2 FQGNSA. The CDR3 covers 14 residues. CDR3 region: CASSLNLANNEQFF.

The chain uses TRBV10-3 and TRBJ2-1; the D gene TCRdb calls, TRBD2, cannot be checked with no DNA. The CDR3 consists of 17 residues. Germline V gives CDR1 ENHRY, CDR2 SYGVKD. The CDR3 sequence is CAISDLVAGVRNNEQFF.

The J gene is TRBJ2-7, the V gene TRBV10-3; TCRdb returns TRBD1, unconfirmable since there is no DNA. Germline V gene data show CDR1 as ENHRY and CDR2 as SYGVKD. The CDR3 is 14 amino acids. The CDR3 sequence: CAISEARGTYEQYF.

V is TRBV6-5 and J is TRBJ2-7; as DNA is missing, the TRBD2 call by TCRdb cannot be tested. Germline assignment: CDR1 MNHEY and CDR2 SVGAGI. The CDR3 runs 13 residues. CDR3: CASCGSISYEQYF.

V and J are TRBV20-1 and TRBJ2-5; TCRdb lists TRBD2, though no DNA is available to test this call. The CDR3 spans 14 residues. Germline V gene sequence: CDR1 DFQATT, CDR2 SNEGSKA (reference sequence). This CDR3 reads CSAGTSGSQVTQYF.

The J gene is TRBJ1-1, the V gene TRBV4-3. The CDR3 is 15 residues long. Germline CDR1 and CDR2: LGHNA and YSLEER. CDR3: CASSQDPVMNTEAFF.

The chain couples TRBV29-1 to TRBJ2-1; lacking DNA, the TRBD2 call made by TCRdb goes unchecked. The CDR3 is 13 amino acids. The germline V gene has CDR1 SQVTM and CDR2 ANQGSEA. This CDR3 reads CSVGSGEAGEQFF.

The CDR3 spells CSATRTSGYYNEQFF. The chain couples TRBV20-1 to TRBJ2-1; no DNA is available, so the TRBD2 call from TCRdb remains unchecked. Germline V gives CDR1 DFQATT, CDR2 SNEGSKA (reference sequence). This CDR3 contains 15 residues.

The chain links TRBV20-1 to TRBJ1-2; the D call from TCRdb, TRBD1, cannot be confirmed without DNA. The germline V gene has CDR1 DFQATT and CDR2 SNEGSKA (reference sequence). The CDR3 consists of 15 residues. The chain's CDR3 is CSASVAGTPGYGYTF.

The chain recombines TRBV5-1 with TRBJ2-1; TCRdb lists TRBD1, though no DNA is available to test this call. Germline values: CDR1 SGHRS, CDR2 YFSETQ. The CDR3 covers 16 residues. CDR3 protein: CASSFGTAPMPDEQFF.

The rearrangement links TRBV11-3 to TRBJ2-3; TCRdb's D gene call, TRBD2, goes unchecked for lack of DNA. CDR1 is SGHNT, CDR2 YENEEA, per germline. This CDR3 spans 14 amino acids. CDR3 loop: CASSPTRSTDTQYF.

This CDR3 is CATKGGGALQETQYF. The genes are TRBV10-3 and TRBJ2-5; the TCRdb call, TRBD1, lacks DNA for checking. The germline V gene has CDR1 ENHRY and CDR2 SYGVKD. The CDR3 length is 15 residues.

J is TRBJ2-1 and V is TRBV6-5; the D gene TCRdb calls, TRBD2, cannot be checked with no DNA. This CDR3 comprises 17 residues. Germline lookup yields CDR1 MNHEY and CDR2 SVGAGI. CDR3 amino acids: CASSFSGASPSYNEQFF.